Sequencing of this T cell receptor (beta chain) was carried out in a study of OX40 agonist ivuxolimab in advanced cancers. Study findings and constraints: The antigen specificity of the peripheral T cells (those that were expanded) was not determined. Several nonresponders also turned out to have low normalized T-cell clonal expansion. At 0.1 to 3.0 mg/kg and by week 6, CD4+ and CD8+ T cells in the blood had expanded clonally.

With respect to this clone: The antigen remains unidentified.

Samples were taken at baseline and on day 1 of cycles 4 and 7. The method was immunoSEQ multiplex PCR; TCRdb's version includes in-frame clones alone and lacks a portion of them. There are approximately 64,000 clones in the sample; 88% occur only once, and 0.67% lies in the top ten. CDR3 length: 15 residues. V shed 7 bases, J shed 4 bases, and the junction held 9 bases outside the gene matches. Germline CDR1 reads SNHLY; CDR2 reads FYNNEI. The chain employs TRBV2 and TRBJ1-2, with 10 bases lining up with TRBD1. The source is an adult with an advanced solid tumor such as melanoma, head and neck, liver or kidney cancer. The material was CD4+ or CD8+ T cells sorted from blood, obtained in a trial of the OX40 agonist ivuxolimab. The DNA of the CDR3 is TGTGCCAGCAACAGCCGGGACAGGGGACCCTATGGCTACACCTTC. Protein: CASNSRDRGPYGYTF.